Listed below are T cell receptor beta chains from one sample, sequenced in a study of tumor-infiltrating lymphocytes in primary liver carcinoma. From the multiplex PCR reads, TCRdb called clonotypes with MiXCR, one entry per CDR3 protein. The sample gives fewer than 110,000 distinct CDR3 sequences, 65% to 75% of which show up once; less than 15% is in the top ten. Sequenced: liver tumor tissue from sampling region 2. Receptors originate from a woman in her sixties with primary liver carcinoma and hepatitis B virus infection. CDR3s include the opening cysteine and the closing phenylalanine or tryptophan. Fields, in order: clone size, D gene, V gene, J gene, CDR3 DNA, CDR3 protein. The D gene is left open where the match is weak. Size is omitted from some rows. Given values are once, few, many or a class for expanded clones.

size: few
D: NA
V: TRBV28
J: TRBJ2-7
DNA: TGTGCCAGCAGCCCCGCCGGGGGCCGTATGGACGAGCAGTACTTC
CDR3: CASSPAGGRMDEQYF

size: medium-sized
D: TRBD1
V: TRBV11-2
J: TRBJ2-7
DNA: TGTGCCAGCAGCTTAGATCCCTGGACAGGGGGCGAGCAGTACTTC
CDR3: CASSLDPWTGGEQYF

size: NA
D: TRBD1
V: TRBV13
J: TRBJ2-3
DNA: TGTGCCGGCAGCTCCCGGACAGGGGCAGATACACAGTATTTT
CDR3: CAGSSRTGADTQYF

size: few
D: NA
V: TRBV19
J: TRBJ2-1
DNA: TGTGCCAGTAGTACCAGGACCAACGGGAGAGGAGATGAGCAGTTCTTC
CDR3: CASSTRTNGRGDEQFF

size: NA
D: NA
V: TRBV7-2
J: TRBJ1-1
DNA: TGTGCCAGGAGCTTATCGCGGATCGCAGGTGAAGCTTTCTTT
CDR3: CARSLSRIAGEAFF

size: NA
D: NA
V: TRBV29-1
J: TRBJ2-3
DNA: TGCAGCGCTCACCGGGACCCCAGCACAGATAGGCAGTATTTT
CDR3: CSAHRDPSTDRQYF

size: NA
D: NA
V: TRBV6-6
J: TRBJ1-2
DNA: NA
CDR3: CANSYGAGYYGCTF

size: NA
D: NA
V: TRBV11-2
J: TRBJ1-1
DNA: TGTGCCAACAGGGATTGGGGCGAAGCTTCCTTT
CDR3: CANRDWGEASF

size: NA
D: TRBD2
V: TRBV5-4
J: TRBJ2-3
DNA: TGTGCCAGCAGCTTGGCGGGGACTAACTGGAGTCGGCTCAGCGATACGCAGTATTTT
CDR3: CASSLAGTNWSRLSDTQYF

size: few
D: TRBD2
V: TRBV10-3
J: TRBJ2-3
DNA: TGTGCCATCAGTGAGTCAGGACTAGCGGGAGATACGCAGTATTTT
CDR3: CAISESGLAGDTQYF

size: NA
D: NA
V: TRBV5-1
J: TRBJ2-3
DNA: TGCGCCAACAGCTATGGAGGGCTTGGTGATACGCAGTATTTT
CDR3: CANSYGGLGDTQYF

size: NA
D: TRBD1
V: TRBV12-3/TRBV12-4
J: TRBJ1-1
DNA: TGTGCCAGGAGACCTCGGAAAGGGGGCGGTGGCACTGAAGCTTTCTTT
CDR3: CARRPRKGGGGTEAFF

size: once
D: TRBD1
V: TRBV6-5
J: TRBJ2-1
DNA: TGTGCGAGCAGTGTGACAGGGGCCTCCTACAATAAGCAGTTCTTC
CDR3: CASSVTGASYNKQFF

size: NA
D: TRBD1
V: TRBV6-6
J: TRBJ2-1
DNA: TGTGCCAGCATTTACCCAGGGCAGGGGGCGCGGAATGAGCAGTTCTTC
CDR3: CASIYPGQGARNEQFF

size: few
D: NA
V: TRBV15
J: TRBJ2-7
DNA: TGTGCCACCAGCAGAGATGTTGGGGACGAGCAGTACTTC
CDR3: CATSRDVGDEQYF

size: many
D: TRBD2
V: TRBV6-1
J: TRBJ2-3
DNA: TGTGCCGGGAGGGAGGCAGATACGCAGTATTTT
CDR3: CAGREADTQYF

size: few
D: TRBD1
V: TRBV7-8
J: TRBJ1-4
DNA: TGTGCCAGCAGCAAGACAGGGGGAAATGAAAAACTGTATTTT
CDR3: CASSKTGGNEKLYF

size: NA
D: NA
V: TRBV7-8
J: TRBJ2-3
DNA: TGTGCCAGCAGCTCGTTGGCGGGGACGAACAATCAGCCCCAGTATTTT
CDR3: CASSSLAGTNNQPQYF

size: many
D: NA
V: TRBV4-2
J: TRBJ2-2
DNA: TGTGCCAGCAGCCGCCAGGTCCGCGCGAACACCGGGGAGCTGTTTTTT
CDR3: CASSRQVRANTGELFF

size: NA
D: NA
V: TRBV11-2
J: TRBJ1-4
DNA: TGTACCAGCAGCTCGGGACTTGGAGTTGATGAAAAACTGTTTTTT
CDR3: CTSSSGLGVDEKLFF

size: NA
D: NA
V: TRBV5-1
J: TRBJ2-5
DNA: TGCGCCAGCAGCTTTGAAGGACAAACCCTGTACTTC
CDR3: CASSFEGQTLYF

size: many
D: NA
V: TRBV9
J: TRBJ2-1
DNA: TGTGCCAGCAGCGTGACTAGTGAGGTTGGCAATGAGCAGTTCTTC
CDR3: CASSVTSEVGNEQFF

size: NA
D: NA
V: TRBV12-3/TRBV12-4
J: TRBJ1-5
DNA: TGTGCCAGCAGTCCGACAGGCAATAGCAATCTACTCCAGCATTTT
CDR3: CASSPTGNSNLLQHF

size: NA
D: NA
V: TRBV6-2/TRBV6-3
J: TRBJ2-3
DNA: TGTGCCAGCCAATCGGGAGAGGCCACAGATACGCAATATTTT
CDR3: CASQSGEATDTQYF

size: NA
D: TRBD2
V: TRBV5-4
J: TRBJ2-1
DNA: TGTGCCAGCAGCTTGGAGCTGGCGGGAGGGTACAATGAGCACTTCTTC
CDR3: CASSLELAGGYNEHFF

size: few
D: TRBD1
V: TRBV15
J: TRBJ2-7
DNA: TGTGCCACCAGCAGGCAGGGGGCCTACGAGCAGTACTTC
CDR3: CATSRQGAYEQYF

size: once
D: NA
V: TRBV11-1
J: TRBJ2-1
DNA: TGTGTCAGCAGCTCCCGTAACAGGGCGAACTACAATCAGCAGTTCTTC
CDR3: CVSSSRNRANYNQQFF

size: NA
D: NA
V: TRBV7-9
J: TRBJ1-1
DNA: TGTGCCAGCAGCTTAGCGGGGGGCACTGAACCTTTCTTT
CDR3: CASSLAGGTEPFF

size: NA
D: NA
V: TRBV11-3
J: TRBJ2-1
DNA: TGTGTCAGCAGCTTAGGGGCCCAGAGTCTCAAGGAGCAGTTCTTC
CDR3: CVSSLGAQSLKEQFF

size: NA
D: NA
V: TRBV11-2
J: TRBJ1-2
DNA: TGTACCAGCAACTTAGAGGCAGGAGCTAACTATGTCTACACCTTC
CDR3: CTSNLEAGANYVYTF

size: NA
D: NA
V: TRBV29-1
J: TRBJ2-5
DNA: TGCAGCGTCAATTACCAAGATACCCAGTACTTC
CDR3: CSVNYQDTQYF

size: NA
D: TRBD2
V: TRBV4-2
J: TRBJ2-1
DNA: TGTGCCAGCAGCTGGGGGACTAACGGGAGTAAAGATGGTGAGCAGTTCTTC
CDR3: CASSWGTNGSKDGEQFF

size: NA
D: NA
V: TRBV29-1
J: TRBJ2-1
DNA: TGCAGCATTGCAGAACCAACACGGAATGAGGAGTTCTTC
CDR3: CSIAEPTRNEEFF

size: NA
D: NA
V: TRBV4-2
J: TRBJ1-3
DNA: TGTGTCAGCAGCCAAGCAGGAGGGACCTCTGGAAATACCATATATTTT
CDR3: CVSSQAGGTSGNTIYF

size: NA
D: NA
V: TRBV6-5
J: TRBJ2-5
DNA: TGTGCCGGCAGATCCACAGGACGGGAGACCCAGTACTTC
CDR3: CAGRSTGRETQYF

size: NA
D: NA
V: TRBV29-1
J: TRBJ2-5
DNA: TGCGCCTACTGGGGGTCCAAAGAGACCCAGTACTTC
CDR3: CAYWGSKETQYF

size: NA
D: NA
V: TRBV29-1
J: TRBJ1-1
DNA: TGCAGCGGCGGACATCTGGTGGACACTGAAGCTTCCTTT
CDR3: CSGGHLVDTEASF

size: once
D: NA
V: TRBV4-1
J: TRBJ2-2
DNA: TGCGTCAGCAGCCAAGATAATCCAAGGGACCCTCCCGGGGAGCTGTTTTTT
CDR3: CVSSQDNPRDPPGELFF

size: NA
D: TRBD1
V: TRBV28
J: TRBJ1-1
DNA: TGTGCCAGCAGTCACTATCAGGGGGCCGGTGAAGCTCTCTTT
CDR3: CASSHYQGAGEALF

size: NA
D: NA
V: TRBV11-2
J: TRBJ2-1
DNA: TGTGCCAGCAGTTCCTCCGGGAATGAGCAGTTCTTC
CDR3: CASSSSGNEQFF

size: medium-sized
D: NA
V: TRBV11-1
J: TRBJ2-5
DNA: TGTGCCAGCAGCTACGGTGGGGAGACCCAGTACTTC
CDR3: CASSYGGETQYF

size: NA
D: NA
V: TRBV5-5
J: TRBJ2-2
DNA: TGTGTCAGCAGCTTAGGACAGAACACCGGGGAACTGTTTTTT
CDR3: CVSSLGQNTGELFF

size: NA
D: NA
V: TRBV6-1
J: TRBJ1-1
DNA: TGTGTCAGTAGATTTCAGGTTGGAGCTTTCTTT
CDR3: CVSRFQVGAFF

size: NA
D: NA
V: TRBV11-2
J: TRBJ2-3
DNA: TGTGCCAGCAGCCTAGTGGAACACCACACAGATACCCAGTATTTT
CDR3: CASSLVEHHTDTQYF

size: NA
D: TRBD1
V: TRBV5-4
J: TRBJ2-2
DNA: TGTGCCAGCAGCCAGGGGGCTGGCGGATACACCGGGGAGCTGTTTTTT
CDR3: CASSQGAGGYTGELFF

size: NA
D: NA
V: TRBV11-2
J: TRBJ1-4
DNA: TGTGCCAGTAGCTTCCGGGGCAAGAGTGAAAAACTGTTTTTT
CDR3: CASSFRGKSEKLFF

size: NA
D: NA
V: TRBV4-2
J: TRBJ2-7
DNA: TGTGCCGGTAGCCAAGATCCAGGCAGGGCCTACGAGCAGTACTTC
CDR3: CAGSQDPGRAYEQYF

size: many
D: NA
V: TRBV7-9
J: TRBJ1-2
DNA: TGTGCCAGCAGCTTAGGGTGGGACATATCTGGCTACACCTTC
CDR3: CASSLGWDISGYTF

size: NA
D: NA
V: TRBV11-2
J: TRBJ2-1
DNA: TGTGCCAACAGCTTAGATCTGACGGGTGGGGACGATGAACAGTTCTTC
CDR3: CANSLDLTGGDDEQFF

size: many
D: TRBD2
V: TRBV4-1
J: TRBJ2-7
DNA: TGCGCCAGCAGCCCCGCGGGGAGGGTCTACGAGCAGTACTTC
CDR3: CASSPAGRVYEQYF

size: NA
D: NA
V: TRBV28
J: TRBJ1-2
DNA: NA
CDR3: CASSPVGRNLPNYGCTF

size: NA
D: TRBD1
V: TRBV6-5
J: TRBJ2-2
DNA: TGTGCCAACAGTCGCATTCGGGGACAGAGCACCGGGGAGCTGTTTTTT
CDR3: CANSRIRGQSTGELFF

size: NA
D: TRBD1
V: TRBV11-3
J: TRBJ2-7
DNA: TGTGCCAGCATCCCCGGGACAGGGGGCAATTACGAGCTGTACTTC
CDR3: CASIPGTGGNYELYF